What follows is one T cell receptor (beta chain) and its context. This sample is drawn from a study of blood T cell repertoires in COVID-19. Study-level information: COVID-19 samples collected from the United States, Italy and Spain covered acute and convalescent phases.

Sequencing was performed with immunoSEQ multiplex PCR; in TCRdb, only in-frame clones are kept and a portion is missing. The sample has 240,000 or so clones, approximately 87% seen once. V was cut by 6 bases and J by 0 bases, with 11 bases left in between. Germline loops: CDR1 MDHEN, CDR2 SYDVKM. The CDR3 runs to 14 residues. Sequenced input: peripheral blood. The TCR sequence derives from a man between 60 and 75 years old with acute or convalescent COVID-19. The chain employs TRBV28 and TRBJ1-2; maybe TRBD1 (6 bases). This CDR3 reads CASRTQGANYGYTF. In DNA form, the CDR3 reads TGTGCCAGCAGGACACAGGGAGCTAACTATGGCTACACCTTC.